What follows are 26 T cell receptor beta chains derived from one specimen sequenced in a study of blood T cell repertoires in COVID-19. Repertoires were generated with immunoSEQ multiplex PCR, while TCRdb's copy carries only in-frame clones and drops some. The sample shows 150,000 to 200,000 clones, around 86% of them seen only once. The material sequenced was PBMCs or T cells enriched from blood (not recorded which). The receptors come from a woman aged 40 to 49 in a cohort exposed to, infected with or recovered from COVID-19 (not recorded which).

The gene calls are TRBV7-9 and TRBJ2-7; D remains ambiguous. V dropped 5 bases and J dropped 1 base, with 21 bases sitting between them. The CDR3 has 17 residues. Looked up from germline, CDR1 is SEHNR and CDR2 is FQNEAQ (reference sequence). The CDR3 DNA reads as TGTGCCAGCAGCCCATCCTCGTTCAGGCCCAAATCCTACGAGCAGTACTTC. This translates into CASSPSSFRPKSYEQYF.

The chain combines TRBV29-1 with TRBJ2-4, with TRBD1 identical over 8 bases. The J segment lost 0 bases and the V segment lost 1 base, leaving 11 bases of the junction unmatched. The CDR3 contains 18 residues. CDR1 SQVTM and CDR2 ANQGSEA come from the germline V gene. The CDR3 DNA follows: TGCAGCGTTGAAGGGGGAACTACAGGGGGAGCAGCCAAAAACATTCAGTACTTC. The encoded protein is CSVEGGTTGGAAKNIQYF.

This rearrangement joins TRBV10-1 to TRBJ2-5, with no clear D. The V gene lost 3 bases and the J gene lost 0 bases, with 5 bases spanning the gap. The CDR3 spans 13 residues. The germline V gene has CDR1 WNHNN and CDR2 SYGVQD (reference sequence). In DNA form, the CDR3 reads TGCGCCAGCAGTGAATCTTACCAAGAGACCCAGTACTTC. This gives the protein CASSESYQETQYF.

V usage is TRBV7-6 and J usage is TRBJ1-6; 9 bases fit TRBD1. CDR3 length: 17 amino acids. In germline, CDR1 is SGHVS, CDR2 FNYEAQ. Trimming cost V 0 bases and J 7 bases; bases outside gene matches: 7. The CDR3 here is CASSLAQGQGVNSPLHF. CDR3 nucleotides: TGTGCCAGCAGCTTAGCGCAGGGACAGGGCGTGAATTCACCCCTCCACTTT. The variable domain in full, completed from reference TRBV7-6 and TRBJ1-6, reads GAGVSQSPRYKVTKRGQDVALRCDPISGHVSLYWYRQALGQGPEFLTYFNYEAQQDKSGLPNDRFSAERPEGSISTLTIQRTEQRDSAMYRCASSLAQGQGVNSPLHFGNGTRLTVT.

The chain couples TRBV5-1 to TRBJ1-4, with 8 bases that match TRBD1. CDR3 length equals 14 residues. V lost 5 bases, J lost 3 bases, and 3 bases stayed unmatched. Germline loops: CDR1 SGHRS, CDR2 YFSETQ. CDR3 in amino acids: CASRTQGANEKLFF. CDR3 coding DNA: TGCGCCAGCAGAACACAGGGGGCTAATGAAAAACTGTTTTTT.

This chain links TRBV29-1 with TRBJ1-2, with D possibly being TRBD1 (6 bases). V was trimmed by 4 bases and J by 4 bases, leaving 13 bases between them. This CDR3 region has 13 residues. The germline gives CDR1 SQVTM, CDR2 ANQGSEA. CDR3 DNA: TGCAGCGTTGGTATCCAGGGGTCCTATGGCTACACCTTC. Amino acid sequence: CSVGIQGSYGYTF.

The V call is TRBV24-1, the J call TRBJ1-1; D might be TRBD1 (6 bases). The germline V gene has CDR1 KGHDR and CDR2 SFDVKD. The CDR3 has 17 amino acids. The V gene lost 3 bases and the J gene lost 1 base, with 17 bases spanning the gap. DNA of the CDR3: TGTGCCACCAGTGATCCACAGGGTCCCCTTGGGAACACTGAAGCTTTCTTT. It codes for CATSDPQGPLGNTEAFF.

This clone was detected a few times. The V gene is TRBV30, the J gene TRBJ2-3, with TRBD2 matching over 12 bases. This CDR3 is 19 amino acids long. Germline loops: CDR1 GTSNPN, CDR2 SVGIG (reference sequence). V dropped 0 bases and J dropped 2; count of bases not matched to a gene: 12. Here the CDR3 DNA reads TGTGCCTGGAGTGTACTCGTTAGGAGACTAGCGGGAGACACAGATACGCAGTATTTT. Its translation is CAWSVLVRRLAGDTDTQYF.

V is TRBV12-3 or TRBV12-4 and J is TRBJ1-5, with a weak D call TRBD1 (5 bases). The CDR3 has 13 amino acids. Trimming removed 7 bases at V and 7 bases at J, with 14 bases between. The CDR3 here is CASTKWGDQPQHF. In DNA, the CDR3 is TGTGCCAGCACCAAGTGGGGGGACCAGCCCCAGCATTTT.

The chain recombines TRBV10-3 with TRBJ2-4; 7 bases map to TRBD2. The CDR3 has 14 amino acids. Germline V gives CDR1 ENHRY, CDR2 SYGVKD. Trimming at V came to 3 bases and at J to 6 bases, leaving 5 bases not matched to a gene. The CDR3 DNA is TGTGCCATCAGTGAACCCAGGGAGGGAAACATTCAGTACTTC. The encoded protein is CAISEPREGNIQYF.

The chain carries TRBV19 and TRBJ2-3, with 8 bases aligning to TRBD1. The trim removed 3 bases at V and 5 bases at J, leaving 7 bases unmatched. The CDR3 extends over 15 amino acids. Per the germline V gene, CDR1 is LNHDA and CDR2 is SQIVND (reference sequence). The CDR3 loop reads CASSIGQGAEDTQYF. CDR3 in DNA: TGTGCCAGTAGTATTGGCCAGGGGGCCGAAGATACGCAGTATTTT. Drawing the rest from reference TRBV19 and TRBJ2-3, the complete variable domain is DGGITQSPKYLFRKEGQNVTLSCEQNLNHDAMYWYRQDPGQGLRLIYYSQIVNDFQKGDIAEGYSVSREKKESFPLTVTSAQKNPTAFYLCASSIGQGAEDTQYFGPGTRLTVL.

This clone turned up a few times. The chain recombines TRBV5-4 with TRBJ1-1; TRBD1 agrees at 8 bases. Germline lookup yields CDR1 SGHNT and CDR2 YYREEE (reference sequence). The junction had 5 bases not matched to a gene; V was cut back by 3 bases and J by 7 bases. This CDR3 has 13 amino acids. The CDR3 bases are TGTGCCAGCAGCTCCACAGGGGGTGGTGAAGCTTTCTTT. This encodes CASSSTGGGEAFF.

The chain joins TRBV5-5 to TRBJ2-7; maybe TRBD1 (6 bases). The CDR3 sequence is 13 residues long. Per the germline V gene, CDR1 is SGHKS and CDR2 is YYEKEE (reference sequence). V dropped 2 bases and J dropped 7 bases, with 13 bases sitting between them. The CDR3 here is CASSFTGHGEQYF. As DNA, the CDR3 is TGTGCCAGCAGCTTCACAGGGCATGGGGAGCAGTACTTC.

This chain connects TRBV7-2 to TRBJ1-3; D might be TRBD1 (5 bases). This CDR3 spans 18 amino acids. With 5 bases removed from V and 2 bases from J, the gap between germline ends came to 22 bases. Germline V CDR1 and CDR2: SGHTA, FQGNSA. The CDR3 spells CASSQVPVAGFTGNTIYF. CDR3 coding DNA: TGTGCCAGCAGCCAGGTCCCCGTGGCAGGGTTTACTGGAAACACCATATATTTT.

The V gene is TRBV4-1, the J gene TRBJ1-5; tentatively, D is TRBD1 (6 bases). From germline, CDR1 is MGHRA and CDR2 YSYEKL. Trimming took off 3 bases at V and 9 bases at J, with 12 bases between the two ends. The CDR3 covers 13 residues. CDR3 DNA: TGCGCCAGCAGCCAGTGGACAGCCTGGCCCCAGCATTTT. It is translated as CASSQWTAWPQHF.

The CDR3 sequence is CASSEARVGKGNTQYF. DNA for the CDR3: TGTGCCAGCAGTGAGGCCAGGGTGGGTAAGGGAAATACGCAGTATTTT. This chain uses TRBV2 with TRBJ2-3; D may be TRBD1 (5 bases). Germline loops: CDR1 SNHLY, CDR2 FYNNEI. The CDR3 spans 16 residues. The germline V and J ends were trimmed by 3 bases and 7 bases, with 20 bases remaining between them.

The chain is built from TRBV9 and TRBJ1-5; D not certain. Trimming cost V 0 bases and J 4 bases, with 11 bases left between them. Germline CDR1 is SGDLS and CDR2 is YYNGEE. This CDR3 contains 15 residues. The CDR3 sequence is CASSVGAGGNQPQHF. As DNA, the CDR3 is TGTGCCAGCAGCGTAGGGGCCGGAGGAAATCAGCCCCAGCATTTT.

This clone came up once. V is TRBV12-3 or TRBV12-4 and J is TRBJ1-5, with unresolved D. V lost 7 bases and J lost 2, with 9 bases in between. There are 13 residues in the CDR3. In DNA form, the CDR3 reads TGTGCCAGCACCCCCGGGGGCAATCAGCCCCAGCATTTT. This gives the protein CASTPGGNQPQHF.

The chain joins TRBV9 to TRBJ1-1; 10 nucleotides line up with TRBD1. V shed 0 bases, J shed 6 bases, and the junction held 20 bases outside the gene matches. The V gene's germline CDR1 is SGDLS and CDR2 YYNGEE. This CDR3 has 20 residues. DNA for the CDR3: TGTGCCAGCAGCGTAGGAGGGGGACAGGGGCTCAACGAAGTTAGGTCTGAAGCTTTCTTT. Translation gives CASSVGGGQGLNEVRSEAFF.

In its sample, this clone was seen once. J is TRBJ1-6 and V is TRBV9; D uncertain. From germline, CDR1 is SGDLS and CDR2 YYNGEE. This CDR3 has 14 amino acids. Trimming took 0 bases from V and 8 from J, leaving 9 bases between them. The CDR3 sequence: CASSVATQDSPLHF. CDR3 nucleotides: TGTGCCAGCAGCGTAGCTACCCAGGATTCACCCCTCCACTTT.

With regard to this clone: Other DNA sequences in this sample translate to the same CDR3. The rearrangement uses TRBV5-6 and TRBJ2-3; TRBD2 agrees at 10 bases. Trimming took 5 bases from V and 1 from J; bases not matched to a gene: 4. The CDR3 extends over 15 amino acids. Germline-derived CDR1 and CDR2 are SGHDT and YYEEEE. The CDR3 is CASSPGTSGTDTQYF. CDR3 DNA sequence: TGTGCCAGCAGTCCCGGGACTAGCGGCACAGATACGCAGTATTTT.

This chain connects TRBV27 to TRBJ2-3; D is possibly TRBD2 (6 bases). This CDR3 contains 15 residues. CDR1 is MNHEY and CDR2 is SMNVEV in the germline V gene (reference sequence). V was clipped by 2 bases and J by 0 bases, with 9 bases between them. This CDR3 reads CASSLGGFSTDTQYF. For the CDR3, the DNA is TGTGCCAGCAGTTTAGGGGGGTTTAGCACAGATACGCAGTATTTT.

V usage is TRBV27 and J usage is TRBJ2-5; 7 bases are shared with TRBD1. The CDR3 consists of 15 residues. V was clipped by 5 bases and J by 5 bases; unmatched bases: 11. Germline loops: CDR1 MNHEY, CDR2 SMNVEV (reference sequence). CDR3 sequence reads: CASSPLTGARETQYF. The CDR3 nucleotides read TGTGCCAGCAGTCCCTTAACAGGGGCCCGGGAGACCCAGTACTTC.

This chain joins TRBV4-3 and TRBJ2-7; no definite D call. The CDR3 is 14 residues long. Trimming removed 0 bases from V and 1 base from J, with 7 bases in between. Looked up from germline, CDR1 is LGHNA and CDR2 is YSLEER. CDR3 coding DNA: TGCGCCAGCAGCCAAGATAGTACTTCCTACGAGCAGTACTTC. Translated: CASSQDSTSYEQYF.

Only one count was recorded for this clone. The chain uses TRBV4-1 and TRBJ1-1; D ambiguous. V lost 3 bases to trimming and J lost 1 base, with 6 bases between them. CDR1 is MGHRA, CDR2 YSYEKL, per germline. The CDR3 consists of 13 residues. CDR3 nucleotides: TGCGCCAGCAGCCATATCGGGAACACTGAAGCTTTCTTT. Translating it yields CASSHIGNTEAFF.

The chain uses TRBV27 and TRBJ2-2; 7 nucleotides line up with TRBD1. CDR3 length equals 15 residues. Trimming at V came to 10 bases and at J to 2 bases, leaving 10 bases not matched to a gene. Per germline, CDR1 MNHEY and CDR2 SMNVEV (reference sequence). The CDR3 DNA reads as TGTGCCACCAGAACCCGGGACAGTAACACCGGGGAGCTGTTTTTT. Amino acid sequence: CATRTRDSNTGELFF.